This TCR beta chain was found in a study of CXCR3-negative and CXCR3-positive naive CD8 T cells. Regarding the study as a whole: Post-cryopreservation CXCR3 expression was partly diminished, and the bulk of assays employed fresh PBMCs. Both of the naive subsets showed about the same high diversity, but memory CD8+ cells had much less. TRB CDR3s were more hydrophobic in CXCR3-positive than in CXCR3-negative naive cells.

For this clonotype: What it binds is not known.

Researchers sorted a few hundred thousand cells of each CD8+ T cell subset in triplicate. 5' RACE that incorporated UMI labels was used to prepare the TRB cDNA libraries. TCRdb reprocessed the 5' RACE reads and stores each CDR3 protein as one record, lacking DNA. The sample shows some 41,000 distinct CDR3 sequences, and around 2% sits with its ten largest clones. The germline V gene has CDR1 SEHNR and CDR2 FQNEAQ (reference sequence). This CDR3 is built from 17 residues. The chain is built from TRBV7-9 and TRBJ2-7; checking the TCRdb D call of TRBD1 is not possible without DNA. The sequenced sample consisted of naive CXCR3- CD8+ T cells from blood. Subset meaning: CD45RO-CCR7+CD27+CD95- naive CD8+ T cells lacking CXCR3 (TNR3-). This clonotype was sampled from a human donor in good health. Some clones in this sample may be carry-over from other donors' samples. The chain's CDR3 is CASSTQSGQSSSYEQYF.